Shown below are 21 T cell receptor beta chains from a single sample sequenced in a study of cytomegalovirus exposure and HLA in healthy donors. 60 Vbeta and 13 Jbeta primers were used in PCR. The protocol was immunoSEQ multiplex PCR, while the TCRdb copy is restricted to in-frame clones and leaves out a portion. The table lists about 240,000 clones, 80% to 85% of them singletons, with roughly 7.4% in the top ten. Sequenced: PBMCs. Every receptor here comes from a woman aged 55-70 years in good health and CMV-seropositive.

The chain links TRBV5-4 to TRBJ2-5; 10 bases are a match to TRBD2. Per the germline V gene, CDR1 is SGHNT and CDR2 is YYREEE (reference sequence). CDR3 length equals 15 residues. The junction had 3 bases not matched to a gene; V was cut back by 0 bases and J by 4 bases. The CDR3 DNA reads TGTGCCAGCAGCTTGGTTCTAGCGGGGGCAGAGACCCAGTACTTC. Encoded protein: CASSLVLAGAETQYF. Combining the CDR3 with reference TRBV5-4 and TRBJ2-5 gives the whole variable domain ETGVTQSPTHLIKTRGQQVTLRCSSQSGHNTVSWYQQALGQGPQFIFQYYREEENGRGNFPPRFSGLQFPNYSSELNVNALELDDSALYLCASSLVLAGAETQYFGPGTRLLVL.

As DNA, the CDR3 is TGTGCCAGCAGTTACTCGACTGCCAGAGGCACAGATACGCAGTATTTT. Encoded protein: CASSYSTARGTDTQYF. This chain joins TRBV6-5 and TRBJ2-3, with D hard to call. CDR3 length: 16 amino acids. The V and J ends lost 0 bases and 1 base respectively, with 11 bases between them. Germline loops: CDR1 MNHEY, CDR2 SVGAGI.

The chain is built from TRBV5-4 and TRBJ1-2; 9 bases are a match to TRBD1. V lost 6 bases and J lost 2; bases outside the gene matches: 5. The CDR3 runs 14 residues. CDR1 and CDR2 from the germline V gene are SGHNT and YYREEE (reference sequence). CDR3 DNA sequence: TGTGCCAGCAAGTTGGACAGGGGAAACTATGGCTACACCTTC. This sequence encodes CASKLDRGNYGYTF.

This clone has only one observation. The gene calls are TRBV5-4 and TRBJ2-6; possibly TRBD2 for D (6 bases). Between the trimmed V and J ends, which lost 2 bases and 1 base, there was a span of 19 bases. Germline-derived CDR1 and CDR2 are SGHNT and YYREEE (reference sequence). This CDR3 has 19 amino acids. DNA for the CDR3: TGTGCCAGCAGCTTCAGGGTGGGAGGTGTAAATTCTGGGGCCAACGTCCTGACTTTC. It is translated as CASSFRVGGVNSGANVLTF.

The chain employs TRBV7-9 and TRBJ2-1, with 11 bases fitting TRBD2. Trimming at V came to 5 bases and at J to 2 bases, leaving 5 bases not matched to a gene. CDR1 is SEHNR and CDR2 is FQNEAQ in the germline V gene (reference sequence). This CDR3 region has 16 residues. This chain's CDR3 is CASSPSGLAAYNEQFF. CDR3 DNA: TGTGCCAGCAGCCCCTCGGGACTAGCGGCCTACAATGAGCAGTTCTTC.

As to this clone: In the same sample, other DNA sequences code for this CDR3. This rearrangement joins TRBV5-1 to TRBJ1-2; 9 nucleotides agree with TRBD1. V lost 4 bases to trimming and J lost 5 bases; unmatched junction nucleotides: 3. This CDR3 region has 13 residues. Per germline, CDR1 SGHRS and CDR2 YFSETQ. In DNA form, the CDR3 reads TGCGCCAGCAGCCCGGGACAGGGATATGGCTACACCTTC. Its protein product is CASSPGQGYGYTF.

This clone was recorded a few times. DNA of the CDR3: TGTGCCAGCAGCCCCTTAGGACAGGGATTCGATGGCTACACCTTC. Protein product: CASSPLGQGFDGYTF. The rearrangement links TRBV7-2 to TRBJ1-2; 8 bases agree with TRBD1. The CDR3 loop spans 15 amino acids. The germline V gene has CDR1 SGHTA and CDR2 FQGNSA. The J segment lost 6 bases and the V segment lost 5 bases, leaving 11 bases of the junction unmatched.

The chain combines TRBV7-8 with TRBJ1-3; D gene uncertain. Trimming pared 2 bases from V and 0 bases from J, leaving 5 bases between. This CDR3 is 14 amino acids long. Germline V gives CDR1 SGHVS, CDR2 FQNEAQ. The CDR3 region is CASSLWPSGNTIYF. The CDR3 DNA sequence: TGTGCCAGCAGCTTATGGCCCTCTGGAAACACCATATATTTT.

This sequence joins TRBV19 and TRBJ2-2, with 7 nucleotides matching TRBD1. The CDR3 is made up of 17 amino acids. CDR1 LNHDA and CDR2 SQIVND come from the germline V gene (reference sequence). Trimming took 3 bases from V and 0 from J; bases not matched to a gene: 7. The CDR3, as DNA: TGTGCCAGTAGTATCTACAGGGGCGTAACGAACACCGGGGAGCTGTTTTTT. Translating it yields CASSIYRGVTNTGELFF.

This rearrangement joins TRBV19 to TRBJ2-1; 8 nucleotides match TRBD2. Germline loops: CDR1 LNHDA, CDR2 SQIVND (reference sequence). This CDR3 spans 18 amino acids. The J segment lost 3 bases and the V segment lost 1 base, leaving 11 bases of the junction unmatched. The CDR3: CASSIARLARKVYNEQFF. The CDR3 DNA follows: TGTGCCAGTAGTATAGCCCGACTAGCGAGAAAAGTCTACAATGAGCAGTTCTTC.

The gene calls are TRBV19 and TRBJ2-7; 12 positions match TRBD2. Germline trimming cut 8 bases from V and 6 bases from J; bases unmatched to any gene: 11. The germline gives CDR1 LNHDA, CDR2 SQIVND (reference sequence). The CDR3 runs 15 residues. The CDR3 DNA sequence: TGTGCCAGTCACTCTAGCGGGAGGGCCGGTGGCGAGCAGTACTTC. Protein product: CASHSSGRAGGEQYF.

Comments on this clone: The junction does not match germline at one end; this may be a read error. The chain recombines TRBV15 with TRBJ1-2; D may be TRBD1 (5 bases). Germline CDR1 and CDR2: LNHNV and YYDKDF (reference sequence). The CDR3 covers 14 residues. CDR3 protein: CATRRETGLYGYTF. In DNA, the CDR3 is TGTGCCACCAGGAGAGAGACGGGACTATATGGCTACACCTTC.

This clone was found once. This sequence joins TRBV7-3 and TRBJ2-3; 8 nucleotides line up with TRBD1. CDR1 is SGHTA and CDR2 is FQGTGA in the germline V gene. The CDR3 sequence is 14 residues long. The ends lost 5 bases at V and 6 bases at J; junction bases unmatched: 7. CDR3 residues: CASSRTGFLDTQYF. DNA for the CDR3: TGTGCCAGCAGCCGGACAGGGTTTCTGGATACGCAGTATTTT.

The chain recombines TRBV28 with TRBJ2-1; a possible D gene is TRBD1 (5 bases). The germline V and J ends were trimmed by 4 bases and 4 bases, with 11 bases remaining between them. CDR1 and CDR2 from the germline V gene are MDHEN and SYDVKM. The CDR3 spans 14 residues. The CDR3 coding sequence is TGTGCCAGCAGTTCCAGACAGAGATACAATGAGCAGTTCTTC. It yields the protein CASSSRQRYNEQFF. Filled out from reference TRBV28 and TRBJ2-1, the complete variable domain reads DVKVTQSSRYLVKRTGEKVFLECVQDMDHENMFWYRQDPGLGLRLIYFSYDVKMKEKGDIPEGYSVSREKKERFSLILESASTNQTSMYLCASSSRQRYNEQFFGPGTRLTVL.

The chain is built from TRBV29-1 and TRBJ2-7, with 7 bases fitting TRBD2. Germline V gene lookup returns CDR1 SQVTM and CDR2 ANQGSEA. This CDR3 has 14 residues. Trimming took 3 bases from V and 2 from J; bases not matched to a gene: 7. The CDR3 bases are TGCAGCGTTGAGGTTGGCGGGAGTCCCTACGAGCAGTACTTC. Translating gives CSVEVGGSPYEQYF.

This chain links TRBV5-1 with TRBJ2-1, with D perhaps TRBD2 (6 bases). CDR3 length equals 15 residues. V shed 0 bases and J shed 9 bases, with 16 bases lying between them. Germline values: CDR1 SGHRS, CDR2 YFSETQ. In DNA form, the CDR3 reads TGCGCCAGCAGCTTGGGTCAGGTCGGGAGCGGTGAGCAGTTCTTC. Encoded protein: CASSLGQVGSGEQFF.

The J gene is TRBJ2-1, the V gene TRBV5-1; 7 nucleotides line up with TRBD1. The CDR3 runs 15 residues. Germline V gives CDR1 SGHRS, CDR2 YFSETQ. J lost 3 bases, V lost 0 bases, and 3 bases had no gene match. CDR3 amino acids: CASSLGRTGYNEQFF. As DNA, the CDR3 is TGCGCCAGCAGCTTGGGAAGGACAGGCTACAATGAGCAGTTCTTC. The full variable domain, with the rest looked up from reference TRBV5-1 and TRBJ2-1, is KAGVTQTPRYLIKTRGQQVTLSCSPISGHRSVSWYQQTPGQGLQFLFEYFSETQRNKGNFPGRFSGRQFSNSRSEMNVSTLELGDSALYLCASSLGRTGYNEQFFGPGTRLTVL.

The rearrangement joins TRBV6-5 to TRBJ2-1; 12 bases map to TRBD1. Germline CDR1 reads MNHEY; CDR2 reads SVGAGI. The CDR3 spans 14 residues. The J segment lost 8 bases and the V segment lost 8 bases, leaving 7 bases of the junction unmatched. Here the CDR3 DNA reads TGTGCCAGCCGCCCGGGACAGGGGGCAGATGAGCAGTTCTTC. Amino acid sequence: CASRPGQGADEQFF.

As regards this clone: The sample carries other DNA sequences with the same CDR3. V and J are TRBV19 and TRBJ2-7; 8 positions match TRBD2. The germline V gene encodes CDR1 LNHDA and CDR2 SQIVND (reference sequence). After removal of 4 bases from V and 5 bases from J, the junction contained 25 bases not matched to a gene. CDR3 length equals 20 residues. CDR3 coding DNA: TGTGCCAGTAGTAGGACGATTGGAGGGGATGGAAGCGGGAGAGCCAACGAGCAGTACTTC. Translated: CASSRTIGGDGSGRANEQYF.

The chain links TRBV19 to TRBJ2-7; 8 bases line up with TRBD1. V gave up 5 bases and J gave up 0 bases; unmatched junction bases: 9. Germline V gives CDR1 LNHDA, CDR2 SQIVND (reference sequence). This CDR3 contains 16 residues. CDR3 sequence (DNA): TGTGCCAGTAGTCTTTCGACAGGGGATCCCTCCTACGAGCAGTACTTC. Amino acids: CASSLSTGDPSYEQYF.

CDR3 DNA: TGTGCCAGCAGCTTAGCTGTACCACAGGGGGAAAAACTGTTTTTT. Translation: CASSLAVPQGEKLFF. The chain couples TRBV7-9 to TRBJ1-4, with 7 bases identical to TRBD1. Looked up from germline, CDR1 is SEHNR and CDR2 is FQNEAQ (reference sequence). With 0 bases clipped from V and 8 bases from J, the junction kept 6 bases outside the gene matches. This CDR3 has 15 residues.